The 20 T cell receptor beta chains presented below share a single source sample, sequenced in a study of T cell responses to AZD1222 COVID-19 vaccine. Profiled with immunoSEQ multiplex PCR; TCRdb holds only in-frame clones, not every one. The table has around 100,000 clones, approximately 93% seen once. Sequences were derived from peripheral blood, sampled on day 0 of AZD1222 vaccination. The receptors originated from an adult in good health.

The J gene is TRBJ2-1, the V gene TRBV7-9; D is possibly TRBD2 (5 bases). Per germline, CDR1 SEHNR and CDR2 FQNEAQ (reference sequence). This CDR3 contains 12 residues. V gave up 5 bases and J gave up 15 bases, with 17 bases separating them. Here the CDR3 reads CASSAGLRGMFF. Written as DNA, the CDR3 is TGTGCCAGCAGCGCCGGACTCCGCGGCATGTTCTTC.

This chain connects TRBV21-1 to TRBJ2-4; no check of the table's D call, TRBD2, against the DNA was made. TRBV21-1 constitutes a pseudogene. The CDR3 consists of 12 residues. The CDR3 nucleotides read TGTGCCAGAGAACTGCCCAAAAACATTCAGTACTTC. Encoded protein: CARELPKNIQYF.

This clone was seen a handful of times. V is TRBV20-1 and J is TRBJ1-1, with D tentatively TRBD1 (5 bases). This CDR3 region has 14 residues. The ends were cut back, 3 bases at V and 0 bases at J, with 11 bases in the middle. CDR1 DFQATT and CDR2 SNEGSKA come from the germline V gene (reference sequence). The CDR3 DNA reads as TGCAGTGCTAGTGGAGGGGCTATGAACACTGAAGCTTTCTTT. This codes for CSASGGAMNTEAFF.

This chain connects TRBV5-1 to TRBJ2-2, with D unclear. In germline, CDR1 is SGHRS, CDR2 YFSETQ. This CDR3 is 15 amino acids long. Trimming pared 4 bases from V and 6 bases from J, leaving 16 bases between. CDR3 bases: TGCGCCAGCAGCCCACAAGGTCCCTCATCCGGGGAGCTGTTTTTT. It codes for CASSPQGPSSGELFF.

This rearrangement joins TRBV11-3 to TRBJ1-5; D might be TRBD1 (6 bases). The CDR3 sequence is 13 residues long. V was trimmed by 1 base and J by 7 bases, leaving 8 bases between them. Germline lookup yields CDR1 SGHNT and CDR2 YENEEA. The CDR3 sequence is CASSLVGGQPQHF. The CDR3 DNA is TGTGCCAGCAGCTTAGTTGGGGGCCAGCCCCAGCATTTT.

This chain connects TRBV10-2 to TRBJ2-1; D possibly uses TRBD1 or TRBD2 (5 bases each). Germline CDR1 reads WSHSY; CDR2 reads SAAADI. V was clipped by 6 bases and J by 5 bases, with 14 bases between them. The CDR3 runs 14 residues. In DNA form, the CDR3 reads TGCGCCAGCAGCCGGGACCAAGGGCACAATGAGCAGTTCTTC. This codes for CASSRDQGHNEQFF.

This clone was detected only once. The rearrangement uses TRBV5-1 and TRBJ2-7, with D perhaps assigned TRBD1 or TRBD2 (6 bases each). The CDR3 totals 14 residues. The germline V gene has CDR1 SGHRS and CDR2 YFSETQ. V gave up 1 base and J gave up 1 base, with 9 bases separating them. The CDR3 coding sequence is TGCGCCAGCAGCTTGCGAGGGGGGTCCTACGAGCAGTACTTC. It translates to CASSLRGGSYEQYF.

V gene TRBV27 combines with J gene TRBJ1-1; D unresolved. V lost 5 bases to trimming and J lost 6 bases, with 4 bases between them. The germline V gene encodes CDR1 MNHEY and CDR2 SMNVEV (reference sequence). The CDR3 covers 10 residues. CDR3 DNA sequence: TGTGCCAGCAGTCCCCCTGAAGCTTTCTTT. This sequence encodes CASSPPEAFF.

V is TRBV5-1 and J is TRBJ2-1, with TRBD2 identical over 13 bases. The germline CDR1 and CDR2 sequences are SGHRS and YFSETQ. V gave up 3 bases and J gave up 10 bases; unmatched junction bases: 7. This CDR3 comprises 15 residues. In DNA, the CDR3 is TGCGCCAGCAGCTCACCGGGACTAGCGGGATCCGAGCAGTTCTTC. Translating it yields CASSSPGLAGSEQFF.

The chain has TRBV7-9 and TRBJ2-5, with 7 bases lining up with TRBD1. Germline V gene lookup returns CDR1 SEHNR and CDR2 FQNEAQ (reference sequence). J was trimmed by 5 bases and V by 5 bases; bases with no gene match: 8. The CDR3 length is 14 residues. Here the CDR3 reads CASSRGGVGETQYF. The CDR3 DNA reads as TGTGCCAGCAGCCGAGGGGGCGTGGGGGAGACCCAGTACTTC.

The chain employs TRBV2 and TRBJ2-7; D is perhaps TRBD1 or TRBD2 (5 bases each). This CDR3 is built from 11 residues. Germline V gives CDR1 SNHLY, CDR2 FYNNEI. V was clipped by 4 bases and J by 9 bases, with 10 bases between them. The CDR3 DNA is TGTGCCAGCAGTGGAGGGGTTGGGCAGTACTTC. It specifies CASSGGVGQYF.

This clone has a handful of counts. The DNA of the CDR3 is TGTGCCAGCAATGTCGACAGCGGGTACGAGCAGTACTTC. It is translated as CASNVDSGYEQYF. The V call is TRBV9, the J call TRBJ2-7, with a weak D call TRBD2 (6 bases). This CDR3 is 13 amino acids long. Trimming left V 6 bases short and J 4 bases short, with 14 bases between. Germline CDR1 and CDR2: SGDLS and YYNGEE.

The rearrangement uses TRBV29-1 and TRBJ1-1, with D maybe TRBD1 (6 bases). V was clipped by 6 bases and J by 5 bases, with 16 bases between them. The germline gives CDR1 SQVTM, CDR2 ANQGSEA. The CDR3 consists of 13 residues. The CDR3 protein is CSVEGGGNTEAFF. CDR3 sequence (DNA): TGCAGCGTGGAGGGGGGTGGTAATACTGAAGCTTTCTTT.

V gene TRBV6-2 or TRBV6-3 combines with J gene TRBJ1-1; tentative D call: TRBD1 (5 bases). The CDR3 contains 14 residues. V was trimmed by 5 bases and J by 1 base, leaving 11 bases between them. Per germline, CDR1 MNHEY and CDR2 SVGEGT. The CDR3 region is CASSKTRGNTEAFF. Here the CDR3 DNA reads TGTGCCAGCAGTAAGACAAGGGGGAACACTGAAGCTTTCTTT.

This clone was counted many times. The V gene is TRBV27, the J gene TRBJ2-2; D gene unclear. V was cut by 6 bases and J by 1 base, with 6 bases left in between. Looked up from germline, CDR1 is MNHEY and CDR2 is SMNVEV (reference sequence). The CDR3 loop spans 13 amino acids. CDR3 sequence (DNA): TGTGCCAGCAGCCTAGTGAACACCGGGGAGCTGTTTTTT. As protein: CASSLVNTGELFF.

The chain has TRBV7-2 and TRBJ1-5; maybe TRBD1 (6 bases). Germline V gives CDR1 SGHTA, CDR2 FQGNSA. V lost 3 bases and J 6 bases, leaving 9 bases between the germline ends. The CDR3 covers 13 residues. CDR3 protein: CASSFGGGQPQHF. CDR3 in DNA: TGTGCCAGCAGCTTCGGGGGCGGTCAGCCCCAGCATTTT.

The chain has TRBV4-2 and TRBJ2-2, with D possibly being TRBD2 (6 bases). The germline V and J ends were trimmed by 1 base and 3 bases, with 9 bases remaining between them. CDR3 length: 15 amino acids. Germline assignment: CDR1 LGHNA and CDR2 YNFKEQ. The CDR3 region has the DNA TGTGCCAGCAGCCAAGGGGACTCGCACACCGGGGAGCTGTTTTTT. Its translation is CASSQGDSHTGELFF.

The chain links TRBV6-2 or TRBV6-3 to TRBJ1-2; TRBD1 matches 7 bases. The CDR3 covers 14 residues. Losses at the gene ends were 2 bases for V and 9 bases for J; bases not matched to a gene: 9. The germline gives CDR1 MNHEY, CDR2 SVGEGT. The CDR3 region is CASSYTVDRVRYTF. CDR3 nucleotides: TGTGCCAGCAGTTACACCGTAGACAGGGTCCGCTACACCTTC.

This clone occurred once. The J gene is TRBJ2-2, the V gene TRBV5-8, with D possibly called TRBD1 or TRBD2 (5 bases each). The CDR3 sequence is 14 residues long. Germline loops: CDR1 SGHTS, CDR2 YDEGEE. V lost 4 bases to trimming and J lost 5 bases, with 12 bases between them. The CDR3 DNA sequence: TGTGCCAGCAGCCGGGACGGACAAACCGGGGAGCTGTTTTTT. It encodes CASSRDGQTGELFF.

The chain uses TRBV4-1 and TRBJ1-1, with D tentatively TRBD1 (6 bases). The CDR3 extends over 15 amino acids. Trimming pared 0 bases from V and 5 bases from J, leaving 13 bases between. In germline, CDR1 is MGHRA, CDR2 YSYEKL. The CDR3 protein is CASSQDGGPGTEAFF. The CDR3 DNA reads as TGCGCCAGCAGCCAAGATGGGGGCCCGGGAACTGAAGCTTTCTTT.